Listed here is a single T cell receptor (beta chain). The antigen is unknown. A universal primer site and UMIs were added as TCR cDNA was made by 5'RACE template switching. Each CDR3 protein gets one entry after TCRdb re-called the 5' RACE reads with MiXCR. The sample has hundreds of thousands of distinct CDR3 sequences, 11% seen once; the top ten hold roughly a sixth. Germline loops: CDR1 LGHNA, CDR2 YSLEER. Between the trimmed V and J ends, which lost 0 bases and 7 bases, there was a span of 13 bases. The CDR3 contains 15 residues. The entry originates in a study of T cells after yellow fever vaccination. Notes on the study in general: Sorted repertoires could include abundant contaminating clonotypes from bulk cells. A secondary response was less intense yet reached its peak sooner, at day 5 versus 15.

This TCR came from a man between 18 and 35 years old who received the YFV17D yellow fever vaccine. Sequenced material: PBMCs, taken on the day of the first yellow fever vaccination. V gene TRBV4-3 combines with J gene TRBJ1-3; D is undetermined. Here the CDR3 DNA reads TGCGCCAGCAGCCAAGATCAAAGGCTGCGGAACACCATATATTTT. Protein sequence: CASSQDQRLRNTIYF.